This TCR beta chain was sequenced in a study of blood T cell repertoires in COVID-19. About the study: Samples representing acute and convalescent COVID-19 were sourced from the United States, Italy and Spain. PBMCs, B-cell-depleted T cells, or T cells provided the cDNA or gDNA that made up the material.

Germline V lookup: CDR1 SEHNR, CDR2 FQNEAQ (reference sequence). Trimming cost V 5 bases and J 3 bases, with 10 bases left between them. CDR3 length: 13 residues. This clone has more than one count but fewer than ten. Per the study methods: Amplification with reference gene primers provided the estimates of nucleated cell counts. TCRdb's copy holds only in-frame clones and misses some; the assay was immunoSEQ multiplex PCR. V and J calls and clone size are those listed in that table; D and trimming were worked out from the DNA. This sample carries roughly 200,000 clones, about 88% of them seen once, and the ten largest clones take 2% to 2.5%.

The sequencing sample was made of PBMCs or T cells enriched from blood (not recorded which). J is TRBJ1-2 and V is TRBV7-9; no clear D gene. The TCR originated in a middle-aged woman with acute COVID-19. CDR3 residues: CASSRGWDYGYTF. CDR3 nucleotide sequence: TGTGCCAGCAGCCGAGGTTGGGACTATGGCTACACCTTC.